This entry lists 14 T cell receptor beta chains sequenced from one sample in a study of T-cell reconstitution after alpha-beta-depleted transplantation in children. For TCRbeta, the library was prepared with unique molecular identifiers. TCRdb fed the PCR reads into MiXCR, producing one record per CDR3 protein. The sample holds hundreds of thousands of distinct CDR3 sequences, about 10% seen once. Source: PBMCs from the stem cell graft donor, taken from the stem cell graft. The source of these receptors is a human donor who donated a stem cell graft to a child with acute myeloid leukemia.

This sequence joins TRBV27 and TRBJ2-7; D unclear. V was clipped by 3 bases and J by 2 bases, with 11 bases between them. Germline V gene lookup returns CDR1 MNHEY and CDR2 SMNVEV (reference sequence). The CDR3 length is 14 residues. The CDR3 DNA reads as TGTGCCAGCAGTTTCGGCAGAGAGGCCTACGAGCAGTACTTC. Its translation is CASSFGREAYEQYF.

This clonotype was recorded at least ten times. The V gene is TRBV20-1, the J gene TRBJ2-7, with 7 bases matching TRBD2. CDR3 size: 14 residues. Germline-derived CDR1 and CDR2 are DFQATT and SNEGSKA (reference sequence). Unmatched junction bases numbered 6, after V lost 3 bases and J lost 1 base. CDR3 DNA sequence: TGCAGTGCTAGGATCGGGGGAGGGTCCTACGAGCAGTACTTC. It encodes CSARIGGGSYEQYF.

This clonotype was counted at least ten times. This chain connects TRBV6-2 or TRBV6-3 to TRBJ2-7; TRBD2 aligns across 12 bases. Germline CDR1 is MNHEY and CDR2 is SVGEGT. The V and J ends lost 2 bases and 2 bases, in that order; junction bases with no gene match: 4. This CDR3 has 16 amino acids. CDR3 in amino acids: CASSYGLAGPPYEQYF. The CDR3 DNA is TGTGCCAGCAGTTACGGACTAGCGGGGCCACCCTACGAGCAGTACTTC.

This clonotype was recorded a few times. This chain connects TRBV3-1 to TRBJ1-5; TRBD1 is a possible D gene (6 bases). This CDR3 comprises 17 residues. Germline V lookup: CDR1 LGHDT, CDR2 YNNKEL (reference sequence). Trimming took off 0 bases at V and 4 bases at J, with 16 bases between the two ends. CDR3 nucleotides: TGTGCCAGCAGCCAAGATTACGGGGGCCGAGGGAATCAGCCCCAGCATTTT. Translating it yields CASSQDYGGRGNQPQHF.

This clonotype was recorded at least ten times. The J gene is TRBJ2-2, the V gene TRBV5-1; D possibly uses TRBD1 or TRBD2 (5 bases each). V gave up 3 bases and J gave up 1 base, with 7 bases separating them. CDR3 length equals 14 residues. Germline lookup yields CDR1 SGHRS and CDR2 YFSETQ. The CDR3 here is CASSWDQNTGELFF. In nucleotides, the CDR3 is TGCGCCAGCAGCTGGGACCAGAACACCGGGGAGCTGTTTTTT.

This clonotype was observed a few times. The chain has TRBV12-3 or TRBV12-4 and TRBJ2-3, with D unresolved. The CDR3 consists of 15 residues. Trimming took off 3 bases at V and 1 base at J, with 11 bases between the two ends. CDR3 sequence reads: CASSFDGQGTDTQYF. For the CDR3, the DNA is TGTGCCAGCAGTTTTGACGGTCAGGGCACAGATACGCAGTATTTT.

There are a few counts of this clonotype. V gene TRBV7-2 combines with J gene TRBJ2-1, with 8 bases lining up with TRBD2. CDR1 is SGHTA, CDR2 FQGNSA, per germline. CDR3 length: 14 amino acids. With V trimmed by 8 bases and J by 8 bases, 11 bases remained unmatched. CDR3: CASGFSSGSYEQFF. The CDR3 bases are TGTGCCAGCGGATTTTCTAGCGGGTCTTATGAGCAGTTCTTC.

V and J are TRBV5-1 and TRBJ2-7, with TRBD1 matching 8 bases. V was clipped by 2 bases and J by 6 bases; unmatched bases: 7. CDR3 length: 14 amino acids. Germline CDR1 reads SGHRS; CDR2 reads YFSETQ. The CDR3 DNA is TGCGCCAGCAGCTTCGACAGGGGAGGACGCGAGCAGTACTTC. Amino acid sequence: CASSFDRGGREQYF. Full variable domain (missing parts from reference TRBV5-1 and TRBJ2-7): KAGVTQTPRYLIKTRGQQVTLSCSPISGHRSVSWYQQTPGQGLQFLFEYFSETQRNKGNFPGRFSGRQFSNSRSEMNVSTLELGDSALYLCASSFDRGGREQYFGPGTRLTVT.

This clonotype was found a few times. The rearrangement uses TRBV29-1 and TRBJ1-1; D might be TRBD1 (5 bases). CDR3 size: 13 residues. Between the trimmed V and J ends, which lost 8 bases and 5 bases, there was a span of 18 bases. CDR1 and CDR2 from the germline V gene are SQVTM and ANQGSEA. The CDR3, as DNA: TGCAGCCTGCAGCGGGGCACGGGAACTGAAGCTTTCTTT. Translating gives CSLQRGTGTEAFF.

Ten or more counts support this clonotype. This chain uses TRBV7-2 with TRBJ2-7, with TRBD1 matching over 7 bases. Losses at the gene ends were 4 bases for V and 3 bases for J; bases not matched to a gene: 6. Germline lookup yields CDR1 SGHTA and CDR2 FQGNSA. The length of the CDR3 is 14 residues. This CDR3 is CASSSRQGNYEQYF. The CDR3 DNA is TGTGCCAGCAGCTCCCGACAGGGAAACTACGAGCAGTACTTC.

This clonotype was detected a few times. The rearrangement uses TRBV2 and TRBJ1-2, with unresolved D. CDR1 is SNHLY, CDR2 FYNNEI, per germline. This CDR3 comprises 13 residues. V lost 8 bases, J lost 2 bases, and 12 bases lay in between. CDR3 sequence: CASLPGGNYGYTF. The CDR3 DNA is TGTGCCAGCCTCCCGGGAGGGAACTATGGCTACACCTTC.

This CDR3 is CASSIQGGDRPQHF. The CDR3 nucleotides read TGTGCCAGCAGTATACAGGGGGGTGATCGGCCCCAGCATTTT. The V call is TRBV12-3 or TRBV12-4, the J call TRBJ1-5, with TRBD1 identical over 8 bases. The CDR3 totals 14 residues. Losses at the gene ends were 5 bases for V and 9 bases for J; bases not matched to a gene: 9.

The chain couples TRBV28 to TRBJ1-2, with D maybe TRBD1 (5 bases). This CDR3 comprises 15 residues. Trimming shortened V by 6 bases and J by 7 bases, and 21 bases separated the two germline ends. Germline lookup yields CDR1 MDHEN and CDR2 SYDVKM. The CDR3 region has the DNA TGTGCCAGCAGACCCCCAGGGTCCATCCCTTTTGGCTACACCTTC. This sequence encodes CASRPPGSIPFGYTF.

Many counts were recorded for this clonotype. The V gene is TRBV20-1, the J gene TRBJ2-5; the D gene could be TRBD1 or TRBD2 (10 bases each). The CDR3 has 18 residues. Trimming pared 6 bases from V and 4 bases from J, leaving 30 bases between. Per germline, CDR1 DFQATT and CDR2 SNEGSKA (reference sequence). CDR3 in amino acids: CSARGTGESGRARETQYF. The CDR3 nucleotides read TGCAGTGCCCGGGGGACAGGGGAGAGCGGGAGGGCCAGAGAGACCCAGTACTTC.